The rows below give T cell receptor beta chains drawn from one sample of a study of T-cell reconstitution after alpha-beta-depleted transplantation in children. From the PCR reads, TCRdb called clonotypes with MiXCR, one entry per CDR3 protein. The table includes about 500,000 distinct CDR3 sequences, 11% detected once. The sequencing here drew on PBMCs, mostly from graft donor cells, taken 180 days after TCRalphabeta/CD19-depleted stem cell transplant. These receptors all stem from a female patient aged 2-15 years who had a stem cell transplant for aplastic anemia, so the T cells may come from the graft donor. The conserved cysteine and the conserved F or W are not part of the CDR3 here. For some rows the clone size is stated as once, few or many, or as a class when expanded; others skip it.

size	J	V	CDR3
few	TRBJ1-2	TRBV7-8	ASSESGQGAYGYT
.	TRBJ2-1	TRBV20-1	SARDRRASGNYNEQF
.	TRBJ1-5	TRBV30	AWSADRRNQPQH
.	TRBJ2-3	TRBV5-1	ASSSIAGEVADTQY
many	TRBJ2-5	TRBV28	ASSLEPTGTYQETQY
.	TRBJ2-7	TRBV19	ASSPDRFGDQY
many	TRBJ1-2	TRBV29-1	SALTGLSNYGYT
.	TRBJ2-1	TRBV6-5	ASSLSRRGKNYNEQF
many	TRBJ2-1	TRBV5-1	ASSSLSGYYNEQF
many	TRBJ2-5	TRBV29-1	SVVFGGFETQY
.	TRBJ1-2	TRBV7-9	ASSPGQHQHGYT
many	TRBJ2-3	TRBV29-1	SVAGLAGGGTDTQY
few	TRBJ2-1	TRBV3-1	ASSRFGTEVYNEQF
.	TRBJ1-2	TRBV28	ASSLAVRVYGYT
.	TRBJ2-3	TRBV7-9	ASSLDQTGTQY
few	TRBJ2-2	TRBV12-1	ASSFIINKWGLAVGDAGTGELF
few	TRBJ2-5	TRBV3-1	ASSQEGNQETQY
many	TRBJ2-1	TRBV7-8	ASSLGLAGGDNEQF
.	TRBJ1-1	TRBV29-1	SVSRDSNTEAF
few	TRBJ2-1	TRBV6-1	ASRVVASDNEQF
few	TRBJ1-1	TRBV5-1	ASSLARLGNEAF
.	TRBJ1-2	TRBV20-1	SARPGTGENT
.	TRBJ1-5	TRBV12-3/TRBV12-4	ASAYRAVQPQH
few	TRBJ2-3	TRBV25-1	ASSEWTRGRADTQY
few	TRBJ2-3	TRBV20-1	SARGASGREDTQY
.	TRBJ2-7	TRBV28	ASGRVGYEQY
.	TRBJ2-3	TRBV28	ASHVSGRATDTQY
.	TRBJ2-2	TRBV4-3	ASSRDRGIRAGELF
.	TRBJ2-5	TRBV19	ASSMYAGGTQETQY
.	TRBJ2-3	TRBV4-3	ASSQGHSGRQDTQY
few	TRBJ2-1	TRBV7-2	ASSLKRESYNEQF
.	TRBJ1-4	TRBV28	ASSLGIHWVEKLF
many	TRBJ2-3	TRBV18	ASSPKSRFTDTQY
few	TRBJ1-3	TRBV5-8	ASSSGWGGSGNTIY
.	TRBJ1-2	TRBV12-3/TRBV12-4	ASSRRVGGVYGYT
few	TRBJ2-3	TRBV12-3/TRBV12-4	ASSSGFSGLLLMDTQY
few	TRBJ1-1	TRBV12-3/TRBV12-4	ASSLDQGKAEAF
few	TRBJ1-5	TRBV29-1	SVDQVINQPQH
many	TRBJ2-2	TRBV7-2	ASSSGGLTGELF
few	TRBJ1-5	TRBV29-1	SVTGGGSNQPQH
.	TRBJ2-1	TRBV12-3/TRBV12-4	ATRKGASSYNEQF
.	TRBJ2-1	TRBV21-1	ASHTSGVEQF
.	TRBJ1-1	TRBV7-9	ASSLMRDNRNTEAF
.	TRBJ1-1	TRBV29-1	SVTEGNTEAF
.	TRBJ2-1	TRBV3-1	ASSLWTGALYNEQF
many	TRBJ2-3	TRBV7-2	ASSSSQGGDTQY
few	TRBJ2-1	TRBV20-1	SAREPGTSSEQF
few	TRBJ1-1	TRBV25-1	ASSELVGGDLDTEAF
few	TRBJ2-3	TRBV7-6	ASTVGGLSTDTQY
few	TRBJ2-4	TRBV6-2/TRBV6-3	ASSYWSGGVDIQY
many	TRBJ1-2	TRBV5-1	ASSRDRGNYGYT